The entry that follows covers one T cell receptor beta chain sequence. Its antigen is unknown. This sample was included in a study of cytomegalovirus exposure and HLA in healthy donors. Findings and limits, study-wide: From TCR beta sequences, most subjects' HLA-A and HLA-B alleles were reportedly predicted accurately. Being indistinguishable, some V segments were excluded, TRBV6-2 and TRBV6-3 among them.

The CDR3 runs to 12 residues. V gave up 3 bases and J gave up 7 bases, with 7 bases separating them. CDR1 is SEHNR and CDR2 is FQNEAQ in the germline V gene (reference sequence). 60 Vbeta and 13 Jbeta primers were used in PCR. Clones were sequenced by immunoSEQ multiplex PCR, and TCRdb holds only the in-frame ones, with some missing. The table includes more than 100,000 clones, roughly 78% detected once. The chain employs TRBV7-9 and TRBJ2-1; D is undetermined. Sequenced: PBMCs. The origin of this receptor is a woman aged 30 to 39 in good health and CMV-seropositive. Here the CDR3 DNA reads TGTGCCAGCAGCTTGCTGAGAAATGAGCAGTTCTTC. Encoded protein: CASSLLRNEQFF. The whole variable domain, filled in from reference TRBV7-9 and TRBJ2-1, reads DTGVSQNPRHKITKRGQNVTFRCDPISEHNRLYWYRQTLGQGPEFLTYFQNEAQLEKSRLLSDRFSAERPKGSFSTLEIQRTEQGDSAMYLCASSLLRNEQFFGPGTRLTVL.